Listed here is a single TCR beta chain. Its antigen is not known. V shed 5 bases and J 4 bases; nucleotides not matched to a gene: 11. Per the germline V gene, CDR1 is GTSNPN and CDR2 is SVGIG (reference sequence). This CDR3 is built from 15 residues. This sample was taken from a study of T cells in Graves' hyperthyroidism and ophthalmopathy. General observations from the study: Ophthalmopathy cases were set apart from stable hyperthyroidism by a 13 V-J model.

The source material, RNA transcripts, was used to amplify TCR beta CDR3 regions. TCR CDR3 underwent first-round RT-PCR with the HTBI primer set. Via MiXCR, TCRdb re-called the multiplex PCR reads, giving one row per CDR3 protein. The sample has approximately 600,000 distinct CDR3 sequences, over 12% seen once; the top ten hold roughly 6.9%. Among ophthalmopathy patients, the Clinical Activity Score reached at least 3, the NOSPECS grade reached at least 4, and duration remained under 3 months. The diagnoses drew upon clinical symptoms, serum thyroxine and TRAb, thyroid ultrasound and orbital computed tomography.

The TCR was taken from a woman younger than 35 with Graves' ophthalmopathy. What was sequenced was blood. The chain has TRBV30 and TRBJ1-5, with TRBD1 matching 7 bases. The CDR3 reads CAWDRSGTENQPQHF. In DNA form, the CDR3 reads TGTGCCTGGGACCGCTCCGGGACAGAGAATCAGCCCCAGCATTTT.